The 27 T cell receptor beta chains in this list originate from one sample, sequenced in a study of identical twins. One entry per CDR3 protein results from TCRdb running MiXCR on the 5' RACE reads. Among a few hundred thousand distinct CDR3 sequences listed, roughly 18% were seen once. Sample: naive T cells sorted from blood. Source of these receptors: a man aged 45-65 years in good health.

This clonotype has only a few counts. The genes are TRBV10-3 and TRBJ1-5; 8 bases are shared with TRBD1. CDR1 and CDR2 (germline): ENHRY, SYGVKD. V was pared by 3 bases and J by 3 bases, with 7 bases of the junction left unmatched. This CDR3 comprises 16 residues. CDR3 bases: TGTGCCATCAGTGAATCCCCAGGGGGCGTCAATCAGCCCCAGCATTTT. It codes for CAISESPGGVNQPQHF.

Details on this clonotype: It may be a read error: a sequence one base away is much more abundant. The chain couples TRBV5-4 to TRBJ2-7; maybe TRBD1 (5 bases). This CDR3 region has 12 residues. With 4 bases removed from V and 3 bases from J, the gap between germline ends came to 8 bases. Germline V gene sequence: CDR1 SGHNT, CDR2 YYREEE (reference sequence). In nucleotides, the CDR3 is TGTGCCAGCAGCCAGGACAACTACGAGCAGTACTTC. Amino acids: CASSQDNYEQYF.

This clonotype was counted a few times. V usage is TRBV6-1 and J usage is TRBJ2-7, with D uncertain. The germline V gene encodes CDR1 MNHNS and CDR2 SASEGT. The germline V and J ends were trimmed by 8 bases and 0 bases, with 17 bases remaining between them. This CDR3 region has 15 residues. CDR3 loop: CASGAGRPPSYEQYF. DNA of the CDR3: TGTGCCAGCGGCGCCGGGCGCCCACCCTCCTACGAGCAGTACTTC.

The genes are TRBV20-1 and TRBJ2-1, with TRBD2 identical over 9 bases. The ends lost 1 base at V and 8 bases at J; junction bases unmatched: 9. The CDR3 spans 15 residues. CDR1 DFQATT and CDR2 SNEGSKA come from the germline V gene (reference sequence). The CDR3 DNA sequence: TGCAGTGCTAGAGGGGGCGGGAGGGCCGGGGATGAGCAGTTCTTC. It yields the protein CSARGGGRAGDEQFF.

The chain carries TRBV7-9 and TRBJ2-5, with D hard to call. Germline V CDR1 and CDR2: SEHNR, FQNEAQ (reference sequence). The CDR3 has 14 residues. The V end lost 2 bases, the J end lost 1 base, and 8 bases lay between the germline ends. CDR3 loop: CASSLSASQETQYF. CDR3 coding DNA: TGTGCCAGCAGCTTATCCGCTTCCCAAGAGACCCAGTACTTC.

The J gene is TRBJ2-1, the V gene TRBV15, with a tentative D call TRBD2 (5 bases). This CDR3 comprises 16 residues. Trimming removed 0 bases from V and 7 bases from J, with 16 bases in between. The germline V gene has CDR1 LNHNV and CDR2 YYDKDF (reference sequence). The DNA for the CDR3 is TGTGCCACCAGCAGAGATATCCGGGGAACGAGAAATGAGCAGTTCTTC. Translation: CATSRDIRGTRNEQFF.

The V call is TRBV4-3, the J call TRBJ2-7, with D perhaps matching TRBD1 (6 bases). V was clipped by 1 base and J by 2 bases, with 12 bases between them. Germline V gene sequence: CDR1 LGHNA, CDR2 YSLEER. CDR3 length: 15 residues. CDR3 nucleotide sequence: TGCGCCAGCAGCCAAGTGGGGGCCGGAACCTACGAGCAGTACTTC. Encoded protein: CASSQVGAGTYEQYF.

This clonotype showed up many times. The chain is built from TRBV10-3 and TRBJ2-7; tentative D call: TRBD1 (6 bases). CDR1 is ENHRY, CDR2 SYGVKD, per germline. The V and J ends lost 4 bases and 5 bases respectively, with 18 bases between them. CDR3 length equals 15 residues. The chain's CDR3 is CAISGRTASSDEQYF. For the CDR3, the DNA is TGTGCCATCAGTGGACGGACAGCCTCATCGGACGAGCAGTACTTC.

This clonotype was observed at least ten times. This chain joins TRBV12-3 or TRBV12-4 and TRBJ2-1, with TRBD2 matching 11 bases. V was clipped by 6 bases and J by 7 bases; unmatched bases: 8. This CDR3 comprises 15 residues. The CDR3: CASSPGLAAVNEQFF. The CDR3, as DNA: TGTGCCAGCAGCCCGGGACTAGCGGCAGTGAATGAGCAGTTCTTC.

There are many counts of this clonotype. The rearrangement uses TRBV2 and TRBJ2-5; D call uncertain. Germline-derived CDR1 and CDR2 are SNHLY and FYNNEI. CDR3 length: 10 residues. V lost 11 bases and J lost 2, with 6 bases in between. The CDR3: CAGRQETQYF. In nucleotides, the CDR3 is TGTGCCGGCCGACAAGAGACCCAGTACTTC.

This clonotype was detected only a few times. The CDR3 is CASRWTATNEKLFF. DNA for the CDR3: TGTGCCAGCAGGTGGACAGCAACTAATGAAAAACTGTTTTTT. The chain couples TRBV5-5 to TRBJ1-4; D might be TRBD1 (6 bases). Germline CDR1 SGHKS, CDR2 YYEKEE (reference sequence). The CDR3 length is 14 residues. Between the trimmed V and J ends, which lost 5 bases and 0 bases, there was a span of 8 bases.

The chain combines TRBV5-8 with TRBJ2-2; D possibly matches TRBD1 or TRBD2 (5 bases each). Germline loops: CDR1 SGHTS, CDR2 YDEGEE. Between the trimmed V and J ends, which lost 4 bases and 2 bases, there was a span of 12 bases. The CDR3 covers 15 residues. The DNA for the CDR3 is TGTGCCAGCAGCATACCCGGGACCAACACCGGGGAGCTGTTTTTT. Translated, it gives CASSIPGTNTGELFF.

The V and J genes are TRBV29-1 and TRBJ1-3; D is unresolved. The V gene's germline CDR1 is SQVTM and CDR2 ANQGSEA. The CDR3 runs 18 residues. Between the trimmed V and J ends, which lost 3 bases and 0 bases, there was a span of 21 bases. This CDR3 reads CSVEWAGVALHSGNTIYF. CDR3 DNA sequence: TGCAGCGTTGAGTGGGCAGGAGTCGCCCTACACTCTGGAAACACCATATATTTT.

The V and J genes are TRBV27 and TRBJ1-5; 8 bases match TRBD1. Germline CDR1 is MNHEY and CDR2 is SMNVEV (reference sequence). The CDR3 consists of 15 residues. V shed 7 bases and J 3 bases; nucleotides not matched to a gene: 8. In DNA form, the CDR3 reads TGTGCCAGCAAACCCGACAGGGGCTTCAATCAGCCCCAGCATTTT. It encodes CASKPDRGFNQPQHF.

This chain connects TRBV4-2 to TRBJ2-4; 7 bases are shared with TRBD2. Germline V gives CDR1 LGHNA, CDR2 YNFKEQ. The length of the CDR3 is 14 residues. V was pared by 1 base and J by 9 bases, with 6 bases of the junction left unmatched. The CDR3: CASSQGFGEGIQYF. The CDR3 DNA is TGTGCCAGCAGCCAAGGTTTTGGGGAGGGCATTCAGTACTTC.

Ten or more counts support this clonotype. The chain employs TRBV2 and TRBJ2-2; the D gene is possibly TRBD1 (6 bases). Germline V gene lookup returns CDR1 SNHLY and CDR2 FYNNEI. There are 14 residues in the CDR3. Between the trimmed V and J ends, which lost 7 bases and 4 bases, there was a span of 13 bases. DNA of the CDR3: TGTGCCAGCATGTGGACAGCGAGCACCGGGGAGCTGTTTTTT. It yields the protein CASMWTASTGELFF.

The chain links TRBV7-2 to TRBJ2-7; the D gene is possibly TRBD1 (5 bases). The germline V and J ends were trimmed by 5 bases and 3 bases, with 11 bases remaining between them. CDR3 length: 13 residues. Germline-derived CDR1 and CDR2 are SGHTA and FQGNSA. In DNA form, the CDR3 reads TGTGCCAGCAGCCACGGACAAATCTACGAGCAGTACTTC. Translating it yields CASSHGQIYEQYF.

J is TRBJ1-2 and V is TRBV29-1, with unresolved D. Trimming took 2 bases from V and 5 from J, leaving 21 bases between them. Per germline, CDR1 SQVTM and CDR2 ANQGSEA. The CDR3 spans 16 residues. The DNA for the CDR3 is TGCAGCGTTGAATCGGAGGACTTATCGCCGGTATATGGCTACACCTTC. Its protein product is CSVESEDLSPVYGYTF.

This clonotype was detected ten times or more. V and J are TRBV20-1 and TRBJ2-1; D gene uncertain. Deletions cut 0 bases from V and 9 bases from J, with 9 bases between. This CDR3 region has 12 residues. From germline, CDR1 is DFQATT and CDR2 SNEGSKA (reference sequence). CDR3 DNA: TGCAGTGCTAGAGAATCGATGGGTGAGCAGTTCTTC. Encoded protein: CSARESMGEQFF.

This clonotype was observed a single time. The DNA for the CDR3 is TGTGCCAGCAGGGTGGACAGGGTGGGCACAGATACGCAGTATTTT. It specifies CASRVDRVGTDTQYF. The V gene is TRBV12-3 or TRBV12-4, the J gene TRBJ2-3; 8 bases fit TRBD1. This CDR3 is built from 15 residues. Trimming at V came to 6 bases and at J to 1 base, leaving 6 bases not matched to a gene.

The chain combines TRBV7-2 with TRBJ1-2; 11 bases fit TRBD1. CDR3 size: 17 residues. Germline trimming cut 0 bases from V and 8 bases from J; bases unmatched to any gene: 11. Germline-derived CDR1 and CDR2 are SGHTA and FQGNSA. CDR3 DNA sequence: TGTGCCAGCAGCTTAGCGCGCGGCGGACAGGGGGCAATAGGCTACACCTTC. Residues: CASSLARGGQGAIGYTF.

This clonotype was found many times. This chain joins TRBV7-8 and TRBJ2-5; 12 bases match TRBD2. The CDR3 has 19 residues. V gave up 5 bases and J gave up 5 bases; unmatched junction bases: 18. CDR1 is SGHVS, CDR2 FQNEAQ, per germline. For the CDR3, the DNA is TGTGCCAGCAGCCCCATTCGACTAGCGGGAGATGGGTACAGGGAGACCCAGTACTTC. Encoded protein: CASSPIRLAGDGYRETQYF. Drawing the rest from reference TRBV7-8 and TRBJ2-5, the complete variable domain is GAGVSQSPRYKVAKRGQDVALRCDPISGHVSLFWYQQALGQGPEFLTYFQNEAQLDKSGLPSDRFFAERPEGSVSTLKIQRTQQEDSAVYLCASSPIRLAGDGYRETQYFGPGTRLLVL.

In its sample, this clonotype was seen a few times. The chain is built from TRBV10-3 and TRBJ2-2, with 7 positions matching TRBD1. Unmatched junction bases numbered 4, after V lost 6 bases and J lost 0 bases. The CDR3 length is 15 residues. Per the germline V gene, CDR1 is ENHRY and CDR2 is SYGVKD. DNA for the CDR3: TGTGCCATCAGCCCGGGACAGCCGAACACCGGGGAGCTGTTTTTT. Residues: CAISPGQPNTGELFF.

The rearrangement uses TRBV5-5 and TRBJ2-7; no reliable D call. The CDR3 sequence is 12 residues long. CDR1 is SGHKS and CDR2 is YYEKEE in the germline V gene (reference sequence). V was shortened by 4 bases and J by 3 bases, with 8 bases between the two germline ends. DNA of the CDR3: TGTGCCAGCAGCCGAGTATTCTACGAGCAGTACTTC. Its protein is CASSRVFYEQYF.

This clonotype was observed many times. The J gene is TRBJ1-5, the V gene TRBV5-6; D gene ambiguous. The CDR3 length is 12 residues. Per the germline V gene, CDR1 is SGHDT and CDR2 is YYEEEE. V lost 0 bases and J 9 bases, leaving 7 bases between the germline ends. CDR3 in amino acids: CASSLASGPQHF. The CDR3 DNA sequence: TGTGCCAGCAGCTTGGCCTCCGGGCCCCAGCATTTT.

This rearrangement joins TRBV4-3 to TRBJ2-1; D is ambiguous. CDR3 size: 17 residues. V gave up 0 bases and J gave up 5 bases, with 17 bases separating them. Germline V CDR1 and CDR2: LGHNA, YSLEER. The CDR3 DNA follows: TGCGCCAGCAGCCAAGATGGGCCTCGAAGACCCCACAATGAGCAGTTCTTC. As protein: CASSQDGPRRPHNEQFF.

At least ten counts were recorded for this clonotype. The chain is built from TRBV15 and TRBJ2-3; TRBD2 is a possible D gene (5 bases). The germline V and J ends were trimmed by 0 bases and 5 bases, with 15 bases remaining between them. This CDR3 is built from 16 residues. Germline V lookup: CDR1 LNHNV, CDR2 YYDKDF (reference sequence). CDR3 DNA: TGTGCCACCAGCAGAGATCTTCTTCGGGCGGGAGATACGCAGTATTTT. Its translation is CATSRDLLRAGDTQYF. Looking up the rest from reference TRBV15 and TRBJ2-3 gives the full variable domain: DAMVIQNPRYQVTQFGKPVTLSCSQTLNHNVMYWYQQKSSQAPKLLFHYYDKDFNNEADTPDNFQSRRPNTSFCFLDIRSPGLGDTAMYLCATSRDLLRAGDTQYFGPGTRLTVL.